This is a list of T cell receptor beta chains from one sample in a study of T cells expressing NK-cell markers. With the 5' RACE reads reprocessed, TCRdb shows one record per CDR3 protein and no DNA. Its clone listing holds hundreds of thousands of distinct CDR3 sequences. Input material: blood T cells: a sorted CD56 or NKG2C T cell subset, CD4+ or CD8+ T cells, or bulk PBMC T cells (not recorded which). The receptors originated from a woman between 18 and 70 years old in good health. Each CDR3 is given with its conserved first and last residue.

len: 15; j_gene: TRBJ2-1; v_gene: TRBV19; CDR3aa: CASTSSSGGYNEQFF
len: 15; j_gene: TRBJ2-1; v_gene: TRBV7-2; CDR3aa: CASSLGQCGHDEQFF
len: 15; j_gene: TRBJ2-1; v_gene: TRBV11-2; CDR3aa: CASSLGGDYYNEQFF
len: 13; j_gene: TRBJ2-5; v_gene: TRBV7-2; CDR3aa: CASQPSGSVTQYF
len: 16; j_gene: TRBJ2-6; v_gene: TRBV4-2; CDR3aa: CASSPNRETGANVLTF
len: 15; j_gene: TRBJ2-1; v_gene: TRBV5-6; CDR3aa: CASSLTSRHYNEQFF
len: 14; j_gene: TRBJ2-7; v_gene: TRBV15; CDR3aa: CATSRTSVTYEQYF
len: 17; j_gene: TRBJ1-5; v_gene: TRBV18; CDR3aa: CASSFWDRGLHNQPQHF
len: 15; j_gene: TRBJ2-1; v_gene: TRBV12-3/TRBV12-4; CDR3aa: CASSKGQGFGNEQFF
len: 16; j_gene: TRBJ2-5; v_gene: TRBV20-1; CDR3aa: CSARDREGTVGETQYF
len: 11; j_gene: TRBJ2-5; v_gene: TRBV6-5; CDR3aa: CASRSTGTQYF
len: 12; j_gene: TRBJ2-1; v_gene: TRBV7-9; CDR3aa: CASRPLGDEQFF
len: 13; j_gene: TRBJ2-5; v_gene: TRBV30; CDR3aa: CAWIGQGVQTQYF
len: 15; j_gene: TRBJ2-7; v_gene: TRBV7-2; CDR3aa: CASSLGGIVVYEQYF
len: 15; j_gene: TRBJ1-5; v_gene: TRBV12-3/TRBV12-4; CDR3aa: CASSFRGLPYQPQHF
len: 17; j_gene: TRBJ2-7; v_gene: TRBV11-2; CDR3aa: CASSRQAGTGDFYEQYF
len: 13; j_gene: TRBJ2-2; v_gene: TRBV9; CDR3aa: CASSSTSPGELFF
len: 15; j_gene: TRBJ1-5; v_gene: TRBV3-1; CDR3aa: CASSQGSLNNQPQHF
len: 15; j_gene: TRBJ2-2; v_gene: TRBV20-1; CDR3aa: CSARDFGIPGGELFF
len: 21; j_gene: TRBJ2-7; v_gene: TRBV5-1; CDR3aa: CASSPWGQGFKGGDLPYEQYF
len: 19; j_gene: TRBJ2-1; v_gene: TRBV20-1; CDR3aa: CSDRGCGPPRKISYNEQFF
len: 16; j_gene: TRBJ2-5; v_gene: TRBV5-4; CDR3aa: CASSRDLAGEGETQYF
len: 13; j_gene: TRBJ2-1; v_gene: TRBV5-4; CDR3aa: CASSLIKTESLFF
len: 15; j_gene: TRBJ2-1; v_gene: TRBV7-8; CDR3aa: CASSGDRTSVSEQFF
len: 15; j_gene: TRBJ2-2; v_gene: TRBV15; CDR3aa: CATSRADRGTGELFF
len: 14; j_gene: TRBJ1-4; v_gene: TRBV7-2; CDR3aa: CASSRDRADEKLFF
len: 13; j_gene: TRBJ1-3; v_gene: TRBV6-5; CDR3aa: CASSYSMGGRIYF
len: 14; j_gene: TRBJ2-5; v_gene: TRBV7-2; CDR3aa: CASSPTWGQETQYF
len: 12; j_gene: TRBJ2-2; v_gene: TRBV29-1; CDR3aa: CSVVVAAGELFF
len: 15; j_gene: TRBJ2-3; v_gene: TRBV20-1; CDR3aa: CSGKGGVGWTDTQYF
len: 17; j_gene: TRBJ2-4; v_gene: TRBV13; CDR3aa: CASSLLSSGGTKNIQYF
len: 16; j_gene: TRBJ2-3; v_gene: TRBV19; CDR3aa: CASSPGLAQSTDTQYF
len: 18; j_gene: TRBJ1-1; v_gene: TRBV6-2/TRBV6-3; CDR3aa: CASSYSSNDPHGASEAFF
len: 15; j_gene: TRBJ2-5; v_gene: TRBV4-1; CDR3aa: CASSQDRTTQETQYF
len: 13; j_gene: TRBJ1-5; v_gene: TRBV12-3/TRBV12-4; CDR3aa: CASSDRGRQPQHF
len: 15; j_gene: TRBJ2-3; v_gene: TRBV3-1; CDR3aa: CASSRDGGSTDTQYF
len: 13; j_gene: TRBJ2-2; v_gene: TRBV7-2; CDR3aa: CASPFLETGELFF
len: 13; j_gene: TRBJ2-5; v_gene: TRBV20-1; CDR3aa: CSARDLANETQYF
len: 16; j_gene: TRBJ2-1; v_gene: TRBV12-3/TRBV12-4; CDR3aa: CASSLGRKRPANEQFF
len: 16; j_gene: TRBJ2-3; v_gene: TRBV10-3; CDR3aa: CAISRTSGGQTDTQYF
len: 15; j_gene: TRBJ2-5; v_gene: TRBV5-1; CDR3aa: CASSLAGPLEETQYF
len: 14; j_gene: TRBJ2-3; v_gene: TRBV6-1; CDR3aa: CASSLTGVIDTQYF
len: 12; j_gene: TRBJ1-1; v_gene: TRBV21-1; CDR3aa: CASSKETLKAFF
len: 14; j_gene: TRBJ2-3; v_gene: TRBV25-1; CDR3aa: CASSDGPGSHTQYF
len: 14; j_gene: TRBJ1-2; v_gene: TRBV5-6; CDR3aa: CASSLAQEPYGYTF
len: 16; j_gene: TRBJ2-1; v_gene: TRBV12-3/TRBV12-4; CDR3aa: CASSPGTGSSYNEQFF
len: 14; j_gene: TRBJ1-4; v_gene: TRBV12-3/TRBV12-4; CDR3aa: CASSLRRVNEKLFF
len: 15; j_gene: TRBJ1-4; v_gene: TRBV12-3/TRBV12-4; CDR3aa: CASSFAGGTREKLFF
len: 14; j_gene: TRBJ2-5; v_gene: TRBV7-9; CDR3aa: CASSPRKVQETQYF
len: 13; j_gene: TRBJ1-2; v_gene: TRBV28; CDR3aa: CASSRQGASGYTF
len: 13; j_gene: TRBJ2-7; v_gene: TRBV30; CDR3aa: CAWRGQGSYEQYF
len: 17; j_gene: TRBJ1-6; v_gene: TRBV6-1; CDR3aa: CASTIRAGTLYNSPLHF
len: 15; j_gene: TRBJ2-1; v_gene: TRBV3-1; CDR3aa: CASSPVGPLYNEQFF
len: 16; j_gene: TRBJ2-1; v_gene: TRBV7-2; CDR3aa: CASSSFRDRVYNEQFF
len: 14; j_gene: TRBJ2-3; v_gene: TRBV4-3; CDR3aa: CASSQDSAGGTQYF
len: 14; j_gene: TRBJ1-1; v_gene: TRBV10-2; CDR3aa: CASREFGWNTEAFF
len: 14; j_gene: TRBJ1-5; v_gene: TRBV12-3/TRBV12-4; CDR3aa: CASSPTGLNQPQHF
len: 14; j_gene: TRBJ2-1; v_gene: TRBV7-9; CDR3aa: CASSFGRGVNEQFF
len: 14; j_gene: TRBJ1-2; v_gene: TRBV14; CDR3aa: CASSEAGTGNFYTF
len: 15; j_gene: TRBJ2-5; v_gene: TRBV21-1; CDR3aa: CARKRLHGMKETQYF